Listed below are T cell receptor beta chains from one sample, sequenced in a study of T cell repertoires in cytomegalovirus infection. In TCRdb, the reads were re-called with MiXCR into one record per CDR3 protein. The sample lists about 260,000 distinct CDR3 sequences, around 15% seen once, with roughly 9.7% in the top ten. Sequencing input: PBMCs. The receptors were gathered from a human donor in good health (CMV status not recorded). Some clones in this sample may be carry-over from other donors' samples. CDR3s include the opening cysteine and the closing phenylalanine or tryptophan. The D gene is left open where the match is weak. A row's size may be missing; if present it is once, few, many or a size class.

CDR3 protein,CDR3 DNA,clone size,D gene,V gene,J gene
CASSTPGTSGRDEQYF,TGTGCCAGCAGTACACCCGGGACTAGCGGGAGGGACGAGCAGTACTTC,-,TRBD2,TRBV28,TRBJ2-7
CASSPLRKSYNEQFF,TGTGCCAGCTCACCACTTCGGAAATCCTACAATGAGCAGTTCTTC,few,-,TRBV18,TRBJ2-1
CASSSDSLEAFF,TGTGCCAGCAGTTCGGACAGCCTTGAAGCTTTCTTT,many,-,TRBV7-9,TRBJ1-1
CASSLRLAGSNEQFF,TGTGCCAGCAGCTTAAGGCTAGCGGGAAGCAATGAGCAGTTCTTC,many,TRBD2,TRBV7-3,TRBJ2-1
CASSEAGDTGELFF,TGTGCCAGCAGTGAAGCGGGAGACACCGGGGAGCTGTTTTTT,many,TRBD2,TRBV6-4,TRBJ2-2
CASSLSGASNQPQHF,TGTGCCAGCAGCTTATCCGGGGCTAGCAATCAGCCCCAGCATTTT,many,-,TRBV7-6,TRBJ1-5
CATSRAGEGYGANVLTF,TGTGCCACCAGCAGAGCGGGTGAGGGGTATGGGGCCAACGTCCTGACTTTC,many,-,TRBV15,TRBJ2-6
CASSLGPGGVWEQFF,TGTGCCAGCAGCTTAGGGCCAGGTGGGGTGTGGGAGCAGTTCTTC,many,-,TRBV7-2,TRBJ2-1
CASSLAFEEQYF,TGTGCCAGCAGCTTAGCTTTCGAAGAGCAGTACTTC,-,-,TRBV7-8,TRBJ2-7
CASRRSTDTQYF,TGTGCCAGCAGGCGAAGCACAGATACGCAGTATTTT,many,-,TRBV6-1,TRBJ2-3
CASSFRAGEYNEQFF,TGTGCCAGCAGCTTTAGGGCGGGGGAATACAATGAGCAGTTCTTC,many,TRBD2,TRBV7-2,TRBJ2-1
CASSLSWRNYEQYF,TGTGCCAGCAGCTTGTCTTGGCGGAACTACGAGCAGTACTTC,-,-,TRBV5-4,TRBJ2-7
CASSPGDAYEQYF,TGTGCCAGCAGTCCGGGGGACGCGTACGAGCAGTACTTC,few,-,TRBV9,TRBJ2-7
CASSVELEKLFF,TGTGCCAGCAGTGTTGAGCTTGAAAAACTGTTTTTT,-,-,TRBV2,TRBJ1-4
CASSTSGTEFDYTF,TGTGCCAGCAGCACTTCCGGGACAGAATTTGACTACACCTTC,many,TRBD1,TRBV7-2,TRBJ1-2
CASTQGQPNTEAFF,TGTGCCAGTACCCAGGGACAGCCTAACACTGAAGCTTTCTTT,-,TRBD1,TRBV19,TRBJ1-1
CASSLGVSYGYTF,TGTGCCAGCAGCTTAGGGGTTTCCTATGGCTACACCTTC,-,-,TRBV7-9,TRBJ1-2
CASSSTGGHTDTQYF,TGTGCCAGCAGCTCCACAGGGGGACACACAGATACGCAGTATTTT,-,TRBD1,TRBV25-1,TRBJ2-3
CASSQGLRGSLRNNEQFF,TGCGCCAGCAGCCAAGGTTTGAGGGGTAGTCTTAGGAACAATGAGCAGTTCTTC,-,-,TRBV4-1,TRBJ2-1
CASSQEFEAFF,TGCGCCAGCAGCCAGGAATTTGAAGCTTTCTTT,many,-,TRBV4-1,TRBJ1-1
CSASGGTVRTEAFF,TGCAGTGCTAGCGGAGGGACAGTTCGCACTGAAGCTTTCTTT,-,TRBD1,TRBV20-1,TRBJ1-1
CASSLQVSEYSYNEQFF,TGTGCCAGCAGTTTACAAGTTAGCGAGTACTCCTACAATGAGCAGTTCTTC,many,-,TRBV12-3/TRBV12-4,TRBJ2-1
CASSSRSYGYTF,TGTGCCAGCAGTTCCCGCTCCTATGGCTACACCTTC,many,-,TRBV12-3/TRBV12-4,TRBJ1-2
CASRPPMRTEAFF,TGTGCCAGTAGACCCCCGATGAGGACTGAAGCTTTCTTT,-,-,TRBV19,TRBJ1-1
CASSLGIAGEETQYF,TGTGCCAGCAGTTTGGGGATAGCGGGAGAGGAGACCCAGTACTTC,few,TRBD2,TRBV28,TRBJ2-5
CASSLGQGDYTF,TGTGCCAGCAGCCTTGGACAGGGGGACTACACCTTC,-,TRBD1,TRBV7-9,TRBJ1-2
CASSYGDSSYGYTF,TGCGCCAGCAGCTACGGGGACAGTTCGTATGGCTACACCTTC,-,TRBD1,TRBV5-1,TRBJ1-2
CSARNPGQGRNYGYTF,TGCAGTGCTAGGAACCCGGGACAGGGGAGAAACTATGGCTACACCTTC,-,TRBD1,TRBV20-1,TRBJ1-2
CSARVPSGRPQETQYF,TGCAGTGCTAGAGTACCTAGCGGGAGGCCACAAGAGACCCAGTACTTC,-,TRBD2,TRBV20-1,TRBJ2-5
CASSPGAGLNQPQHF,TGTGCCAGCAGCCCAGGAGCGGGGCTCAATCAGCCCCAGCATTTT,-,-,TRBV5-6,TRBJ1-5
CASSLDGNPSNTIYF,TGTGCCAGCAGCTTAGATGGGAACCCCTCGAACACCATATATTTT,many,-,TRBV7-9,TRBJ1-3
CASSPTYQETQYF,TGTGCCAGCTCACCAACGTACCAAGAGACCCAGTACTTC,few,-,TRBV18,TRBJ2-5
CASSRLDREVGDTQYF,TGTGCCAGCAGCCGCCTCGACAGGGAGGTTGGGGATACGCAGTATTTT,-,-,TRBV6-5,TRBJ2-3
CSVEGGTEAFF,TGCAGCGTTGAAGGGGGGACTGAAGCTTTCTTT,many,-,TRBV29-1,TRBJ1-1
CASRDIGGTQYF,TGTGCCAGTAGGGACATCGGAGGTACGCAGTATTTT,many,-,TRBV19,TRBJ2-3
CASSPRDTSNNEQFF,TGTGCCAGCAGTCCCCGGGACACAAGTAACAATGAGCAGTTCTTC,many,-,TRBV7-9,TRBJ2-1
CASSLRDGEKAYEQYF,TGTGCCAGCAGTTTAAGGGACGGAGAAAAAGCCTACGAGCAGTACTTC,-,-,TRBV28,TRBJ2-7
CASSMTGTGGFTTNEKLFF,TGTGCCAGCAGTATGACCGGGACAGGGGGCTTTACAACTAATGAAAAACTGTTTTTT,many,TRBD1,TRBV6-6,TRBJ1-4
CSASAVNTEAFF,TGCAGTGCCTCGGCCGTGAACACTGAAGCTTTCTTT,many,-,TRBV20-1,TRBJ1-1
CASENLRDEQFF,TGTGCCAGCGAAAATCTACGGGATGAGCAGTTCTTC,few,-,TRBV12-3/TRBV12-4,TRBJ2-1
CASSSSRGVTEAFF,TGTGCCAGCAGTTCCTCTAGGGGGGTAACTGAAGCTTTCTTT,many,-,TRBV7-2,TRBJ1-1
CASSFGGREDGYTF,TGCGCCAGCAGCTTTGGTGGCAGGGAAGACGGCTACACCTTC,-,-,TRBV5-1,TRBJ1-2
CASSLQRETGELFF,TGTGCCAGCAGCTTACAGCGGGAGACCGGGGAGCTGTTTTTT,many,TRBD2,TRBV7-2,TRBJ2-2
CASSLAGDGYTF,TGTGCCAGCAGCTTAGCGGGGGATGGCTACACCTTC,many,-,TRBV11-2,TRBJ1-2
CASSPNIENTEAFF,TGTGCCAGCTCACCAAATATAGAGAACACTGAAGCTTTCTTT,-,-,TRBV18,TRBJ1-1
CASSSGRGTGNTIYF,TGCGCCAGCAGCTCTGGCCGGGGAACTGGAAACACCATATATTTT,-,-,TRBV5-1,TRBJ1-3
CASREREATLEQFF,TGTGCCAGCAGAGAGCGGGAGGCTACCTTAGAGCAGTTCTTC,many,TRBD2,TRBV2,TRBJ2-1
CASSVTSADTQYF,TGTGCCAGCAGCGTAACTAGCGCAGATACGCAGTATTTT,-,TRBD2,TRBV7-9,TRBJ2-3
CASSLRTGIEAFF,TGTGCCAGCAGCTTGAGGACAGGAATTGAAGCTTTCTTT,many,TRBD1,TRBV7-2,TRBJ1-1
CASSYRTGGEETQYF,TGTGCCAGCAGTTACAGAACAGGGGGCGAAGAGACCCAGTACTTC,many,TRBD1,TRBV6-6,TRBJ2-5
CASSSPRGTNTEAFF,TGTGCCAGCAGCTCCCCCAGGGGCACGAACACTGAAGCTTTCTTT,many,-,TRBV7-2,TRBJ1-1
CSAMRMAVSYEQYF,TGCAGTGCAATGAGAATGGCAGTCTCCTACGAGCAGTACTTC,-,-,TRBV20-1,TRBJ2-7